This TCR beta chain was documented in a study of blood T cell repertoires in COVID-19. Study information: The origin of the acute and convalescent COVID-19 samples was the United States, Italy and Spain. Nucleic acid was either cDNA or gDNA, and it came from T cells, B-cell-depleted T cells, or PBMCs.

Original processing methods: Estimates of nucleated cell counts were drawn from the amplification of reference gene primers. Sequencing was performed with immunoSEQ multiplex PCR; in TCRdb, only in-frame clones are kept and a portion is missing. V, J and clone size were drawn from that table, and D and trimming were deduced from the DNA. The top ten clones hold over 2% of a sample with 160,000 or so clones, less than 90% of them seen once. This CDR3 is built from 15 residues. CDR1 and CDR2 from the germline V gene are SGHDN and FVKESK. Trimming took off 3 bases at V and 2 bases at J, with 12 bases between the two ends.

The chain couples TRBV14 to TRBJ2-3, with a weak D call TRBD1 (6 bases). Material for sequencing was peripheral blood. This receptor was identified in a woman aged 70-85 years with acute or convalescent COVID-19. CDR3 sequence: CASSHWTVPTDTQYF. CDR3 DNA sequence: TGTGCCAGCAGCCACTGGACAGTGCCCACAGATACGCAGTATTTT.